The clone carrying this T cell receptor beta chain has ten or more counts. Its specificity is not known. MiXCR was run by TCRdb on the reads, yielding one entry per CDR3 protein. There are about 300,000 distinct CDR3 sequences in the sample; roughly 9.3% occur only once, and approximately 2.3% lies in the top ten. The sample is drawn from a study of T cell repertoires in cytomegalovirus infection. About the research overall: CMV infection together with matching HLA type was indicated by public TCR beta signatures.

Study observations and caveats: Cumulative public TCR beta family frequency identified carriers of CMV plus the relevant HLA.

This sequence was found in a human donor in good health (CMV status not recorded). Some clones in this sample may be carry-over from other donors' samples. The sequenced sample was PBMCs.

The CDR3 DNA reads as TGCGCCAGCAGCCAAGATTCCCCCGGGGGGACTAGCGGGGTGCCCTACAATGAGCAGTTCTTC. It specifies CASSQDSPGGTSGVPYNEQFF. This chain links TRBV4-3 with TRBJ2-1; the match to TRBD2 covers 13 bases. The CDR3 consists of 21 residues. The V gene's germline CDR1 is LGHNA and CDR2 YSLEER. The V gene end was trimmed by 0 bases and the J gene end by 2 bases; junction bases not matched to a gene: 13.